This T cell receptor beta chain stems from a study of blood T cells in healthy people across ages. Study results and limitations: With age, beta diversity per million T cells declined roughly linearly, significantly by 40.

To note about this clonotype: Its antigen remains unknown.

Combining a sample-barcoded 5' primer with a J-beta primer mix, a second PCR ran for about 7 to 11 cycles. TCRdb re-derived calls from the 5' RACE reads in MiXCR, one entry per CDR3 protein. The sample lists around 700,000 distinct CDR3 sequences, roughly 25% occurring once. These records were also assigned to another study, of T cells of mothers and their children.

This clonotype was obtained from a boy between 5 and 17 years old in good health. The sequenced sample consisted of blood.

For the CDR3, the DNA is TGTGCCAGCAGTCGGCATCCGTTTGAGGGCTACACCTTC. It encodes CASSRHPFEGYTF. The rearrangement links TRBV12-3 or TRBV12-4 to TRBJ1-2; D is unresolved. The CDR3 spans 13 residues. The germline V and J ends were trimmed by 5 bases and 8 bases, with 15 bases remaining between them.